The 30 T cell receptor beta chains reported below all come from one sample, sequenced in a study of blood T cell repertoires in COVID-19. Profiling relied on immunoSEQ multiplex PCR, and the TCRdb table lists in-frame clones only, not all of them. Of around 300,000 clones listed, approximately 85% are singletons. The sample taken for sequencing was peripheral blood. The receptors stem from a human donor in a cohort sampled during active COVID-19.

The rearrangement uses TRBV28 and TRBJ1-5; TRBD1 agrees at 9 bases. V trimming: 5 bases; J trimming: 5 bases; junction bases outside the gene matches: 10. Germline V gene lookup returns CDR1 MDHEN and CDR2 SYDVKM. The CDR3 length is 16 residues. The CDR3 DNA follows: TGTGCCAGCAGTCCCGGACAGGGGTATTGGGATCAGCCCCAGCATTTT. It yields the protein CASSPGQGYWDQPQHF.

The CDR3 bases are TGTGCCTGGAGTTCTTCAGGGGCGAGCAATGAGCAGTTCTTC. The encoded protein is CAWSSSGASNEQFF. This rearrangement joins TRBV30 to TRBJ2-1, with a weak D call TRBD1 (6 bases). V lost 2 bases to trimming and J lost 6 bases, with 14 bases between them. CDR3 length: 14 residues. Germline values: CDR1 GTSNPN, CDR2 SVGIG (reference sequence).

V and J are TRBV7-2 and TRBJ2-2; possibly TRBD2 for D (5 bases). Looked up from germline, CDR1 is SGHTA and CDR2 is FQGNSA. The CDR3 totals 17 residues. The ends were cut back, 0 bases at V and 4 bases at J, with 15 bases in the middle. Here the CDR3 reads CASSLAPPSGSTGELFF. The CDR3 nucleotides are TGTGCCAGCAGCTTAGCGCCTCCGTCGGGGTCCACCGGGGAGCTGTTTTTT.

V and J are TRBV7-9 and TRBJ2-1, with D perhaps matching TRBD1 (6 bases). V gave up 11 bases and J gave up 5 bases, with 13 bases separating them. Germline V lookup: CDR1 SEHNR, CDR2 FQNEAQ (reference sequence). This CDR3 is 12 amino acids long. CDR3 region: CASQGPDNEQFF. The DNA of the CDR3 is TGTGCCTCACAGGGACCTGACAATGAGCAGTTCTTC.

This clone came up once. This chain links TRBV5-1 with TRBJ1-2; a possible D gene is TRBD1 (5 bases). The ends were cut back, 4 bases at V and 7 bases at J, with 11 bases in the middle. There are 12 residues in the CDR3. Germline assignment: CDR1 SGHRS and CDR2 YFSETQ. CDR3 loop: CASSPSGAGYTF. CDR3 bases: TGCGCCAGCAGCCCGTCTGGGGCTGGCTACACCTTC.

Here the CDR3 reads CASSLDPGGQETQYF. The CDR3 nucleotides read TGTGCCAGCAGCTTGGACCCGGGGGGCCAAGAGACCCAGTACTTC. The genes are TRBV5-4 and TRBJ2-5; 7 bases map to TRBD2. CDR1 SGHNT and CDR2 YYREEE come from the germline V gene (reference sequence). Trimming cost V 0 bases and J 1 base; bases outside gene matches: 3. This CDR3 has 15 amino acids.

This clone has just a few counts. The chain's CDR3 is CASTRLAGGPPFF. The CDR3 DNA is TGTGCCAGCACCAGACTAGCGGGAGGGCCGCCGTTCTTC. The rearrangement joins TRBV6-4 to TRBJ2-1, with 14 bases that match TRBD2. The CDR3 loop spans 13 amino acids. V lost 7 bases and J lost 15; bases outside the gene matches: 8. Germline CDR1 is MRHNA and CDR2 is SNTAGT.

The chain combines TRBV10-2 with TRBJ2-5; 7 bases fit TRBD2. Losses at the gene ends were 8 bases for V and 7 bases for J; bases not matched to a gene: 19. The CDR3 extends over 16 amino acids. Germline loops: CDR1 WSHSY, CDR2 SAAADI. CDR3 protein: CASEGGVSVGGWTQYF. The CDR3 bases are TGCGCCAGCGAAGGAGGGGTTAGCGTGGGGGGGTGGACCCAGTACTTC.

The rearrangement links TRBV5-8 to TRBJ2-2; 8 nucleotides agree with TRBD2. The V and J ends lost 3 bases and 4 bases, in that order; junction bases with no gene match: 8. This CDR3 is 16 amino acids long. Germline loops: CDR1 SGHTS, CDR2 YDEGEE. Here the CDR3 DNA reads TGTGCCAGCAGCTCCCTATGGAGCGGGGGCACCGGGGAGCTGTTTTTT. This encodes CASSSLWSGGTGELFF.

This chain joins TRBV7-2 and TRBJ2-4; 8 bases fit TRBD2. The length of the CDR3 is 16 residues. The junction had 5 bases not matched to a gene; V was cut back by 3 bases and J by 1 base. Per the germline V gene, CDR1 is SGHTA and CDR2 is FQGNSA. CDR3 in amino acids: CASSFFSGAAKNIQYF. CDR3 nucleotides: TGTGCCAGCAGCTTCTTTAGCGGGGCCGCCAAAAACATTCAGTACTTC.

The genes are TRBV18 and TRBJ2-1; 7 positions match TRBD1. Germline CDR1 and CDR2: KGHSH and LQKENI. CDR3 size: 17 residues. The ends lost 2 bases at V and 4 bases at J; junction bases unmatched: 11. In DNA, the CDR3 is TGTGCCAGCTCACCAAGGGCCAGGGGGTTAAATTACAATGAGCAGTTCTTC. Protein product: CASSPRARGLNYNEQFF.

This chain joins TRBV18 and TRBJ2-7; TRBD2 agrees at 11 bases. CDR3 length: 16 residues. The germline gives CDR1 KGHSH, CDR2 LQKENI. V was clipped by 1 base and J by 3 bases; unmatched bases: 5. Here the CDR3 DNA reads TGTGCCAGCTCACCACGGCTCGGGACTAGCGGCTACGAGCAGTACTTC. Its protein is CASSPRLGTSGYEQYF.

The J gene is TRBJ2-7, the V gene TRBV3-1 (or the pseudogene TRBV3-2); the D gene is possibly TRBD1 (6 bases). The CDR3 extends over 17 amino acids. Between the trimmed V and J ends, which lost 1 base and 3 bases, there was a span of 19 bases. CDR1 and CDR2 from the germline V gene are LGHDT and YNNKEL (reference sequence). In DNA, the CDR3 is TGTGCCAGCAGCCAAGGAACAGGGCCCCCCAACTACTACGAGCAGTACTTC. It specifies CASSQGTGPPNYYEQYF.

The V gene is TRBV29-1, the J gene TRBJ2-1; perhaps TRBD2 as D (5 bases). This CDR3 region has 13 residues. The ends were cut back, 4 bases at V and 4 bases at J, with 11 bases in the middle. Germline CDR1 reads SQVTM; CDR2 reads ANQGSEA. CDR3 in amino acids: CSVVIRRYNEQFF. For the CDR3, the DNA is TGCAGCGTTGTAATAAGGAGGTACAATGAGCAGTTCTTC.

This sequence joins TRBV3-1 (or the pseudogene TRBV3-2) and TRBJ2-3; the match to TRBD2 covers 7 bases. CDR3 size: 14 residues. Germline lookup yields CDR1 LGHDT and CDR2 YNNKEL (reference sequence). V shed 4 bases and J 0 bases; nucleotides not matched to a gene: 1. The CDR3 bases are TGTGCCAGCAGCCGTAGCGGGAGCACAGATACGCAGTATTTT. Translated, it gives CASSRSGSTDTQYF.

The chain carries TRBV10-3 and TRBJ2-6, with D perhaps matching TRBD2 (5 bases). This CDR3 has 17 residues. Germline V gene data show CDR1 as ENHRY and CDR2 as SYGVKD. The V and J ends lost 8 bases and 2 bases respectively, with 19 bases between them. CDR3 in amino acids: CAIGPLAVRAGANVLTF. The CDR3 region has the DNA TGTGCCATCGGGCCATTGGCAGTGCGGGCTGGGGCCAACGTCCTGACTTTC.

The DNA of the CDR3 is TGTGCCAGCAGCTTGGGGACTAGCGCGAGGGGGACCCAGTACTTC. It specifies CASSLGTSARGTQYF. This chain joins TRBV5-4 and TRBJ2-5, with 9 bases fitting TRBD2. J gave up 7 bases and V 0 bases, and 7 bases lay outside the gene matches. Germline V gene data show CDR1 as SGHNT and CDR2 as YYREEE (reference sequence). The CDR3 has 15 residues.

The chain joins TRBV11-3 to TRBJ2-5, with D unresolved. V lost 5 bases and J lost 6, with 13 bases in between. CDR1 is SGHNT and CDR2 is YENEEA in the germline V gene. The CDR3 totals 13 residues. CDR3 nucleotides: TGTGCCAGCAGCGACGGAGAGCTGAAGACCCAGTACTTC. Translation: CASSDGELKTQYF.

This chain uses TRBV7-9 with TRBJ2-1; the match to TRBD2 covers 11 bases. CDR1 SEHNR and CDR2 FQNEAQ come from the germline V gene (reference sequence). J gave up 3 bases and V 5 bases, and 6 bases lay outside the gene matches. CDR3 size: 16 residues. The CDR3 here is CASSTILAGGYNEQFF. The CDR3 DNA reads as TGTGCCAGCAGCACTATCCTAGCGGGAGGCTACAATGAGCAGTTCTTC. The full variable domain, rest sourced from reference TRBV7-9 and TRBJ2-1, is DTGVSQNPRHKITKRGQNVTFRCDPISEHNRLYWYRQTLGQGPEFLTYFQNEAQLEKSRLLSDRFSAERPKGSFSTLEIQRTEQGDSAMYLCASSTILAGGYNEQFFGPGTRLTVL.

The genes are TRBV4-1 and TRBJ1-5; D is ambiguous. Germline V gene sequence: CDR1 MGHRA, CDR2 YSYEKL. The germline V and J ends were trimmed by 0 bases and 4 bases, with 16 bases remaining between them. The CDR3 covers 17 residues. The CDR3 coding sequence is TGCGCCAGCAGCCAAGATGTCTTCGGGATCTTTAATCAGCCCCAGCATTTT. This gives the protein CASSQDVFGIFNQPQHF.

The chain combines TRBV5-6 with TRBJ1-2, with 9 nucleotides matching TRBD1. CDR3 length: 14 amino acids. Germline V gene sequence: CDR1 SGHDT, CDR2 YYEEEE. V shed 0 bases, J shed 4 bases, and the junction held 1 base outside the gene matches. CDR3 region: CASSLGTGAYGYTF. The CDR3 DNA reads as TGTGCCAGCAGCTTGGGGACAGGGGCCTATGGCTACACCTTC.

The rearrangement joins TRBV7-9 to TRBJ2-5; 7 positions match TRBD2. Germline CDR1 is SEHNR and CDR2 is FQNEAQ (reference sequence). CDR3 size: 17 residues. The V segment lost 1 base and the J segment 2 bases; nucleotides outside the gene matches: 10. The DNA for the CDR3 is TGTGCCAGCAGCTTAGGACTAGCCTTGCCGCGGCAAGAGACCCAGTACTTC. It is translated as CASSLGLALPRQETQYF.

The rearrangement uses TRBV6-1 and TRBJ2-5, with TRBD1 as a possible D gene (5 bases). Per germline, CDR1 MNHNS and CDR2 SASEGT. Between the trimmed V and J ends, which lost 1 base and 3 bases, there was a span of 15 bases. CDR3 length: 16 residues. CDR3: CASSEGGWTRKETQYF. The CDR3 nucleotides are TGTGCCAGCAGTGAAGGAGGTTGGACACGGAAAGAGACCCAGTACTTC.

The V call is TRBV9, the J call TRBJ2-1; 8 bases map to TRBD2. Germline CDR1 is SGDLS and CDR2 is YYNGEE. Trimming removed 3 bases from V and 0 bases from J; junction bases left unmatched: 5. The CDR3 loop spans 16 amino acids. CDR3: CASSASSGLSYNEQFF. The CDR3, as DNA: TGTGCCAGCAGCGCTTCTAGCGGGCTCTCCTACAATGAGCAGTTCTTC.

The chain employs TRBV7-3 and TRBJ2-7; 7 bases line up with TRBD2. The germline V gene has CDR1 SGHTA and CDR2 FQGTGA. The CDR3 consists of 14 residues. V gave up 5 bases and J gave up 7 bases; unmatched junction bases: 11. CDR3 DNA: TGTGCCAGCAGCAGTACCGGGCCGGGGGGAGAGCAGTACTTC. This gives the protein CASSSTGPGGEQYF.

The chain combines TRBV29-1 with TRBJ2-5, with D tentatively TRBD2 (5 bases). Trimming shortened V by 5 bases and J by 5 bases, and 15 bases separated the two germline ends. CDR1 is SQVTM and CDR2 is ANQGSEA in the germline V gene. This CDR3 spans 13 amino acids. The CDR3 spells CSVRGDLRETQYF. As DNA, the CDR3 is TGCAGCGTTCGGGGAGACCTCCGCGAGACCCAGTACTTC.

The chain uses TRBV29-1 and TRBJ2-1; D uncertain. V gave up 1 base and J gave up 2 bases, with 12 bases separating them. Germline V gene data show CDR1 as SQVTM and CDR2 as ANQGSEA. This CDR3 has 15 residues. CDR3 sequence: CSVEASRIPYNEQFF. The CDR3 DNA sequence: TGCAGCGTTGAAGCTTCTAGAATCCCCTACAATGAGCAGTTCTTC.

The chain is built from TRBV6-5 and TRBJ2-3, with D hard to call. Trimming shortened V by 0 bases and J by 10 bases, and 5 bases separated the two germline ends. The CDR3 is 11 amino acids. Germline loops: CDR1 MNHEY, CDR2 SVGAGI. This CDR3 is CASSYSRAQYF. In nucleotides, the CDR3 is TGTGCCAGCAGTTACTCCCGGGCGCAGTATTTT.

This chain uses TRBV10-3 with TRBJ2-7; no reliable D call. The CDR3 spans 14 residues. V was pared by 4 bases and J by 5 bases, with 15 bases between. Germline CDR1 ENHRY, CDR2 SYGVKD. As DNA, the CDR3 is TGTGCCATCAGTGGCGGCATCTACACTAACGAGCAGTACTTC. Protein: CAISGGIYTNEQYF.

This sequence joins TRBV27 and TRBJ2-1, with 7 bases fitting TRBD2. The germline CDR1 and CDR2 sequences are MNHEY and SMNVEV (reference sequence). J was trimmed by 0 bases and V by 6 bases; bases with no gene match: 2. This CDR3 is built from 14 residues. CDR3 residues: CASRPSGSYNEQFF. CDR3 bases: TGTGCCAGCAGACCTAGCGGCTCCTACAATGAGCAGTTCTTC.